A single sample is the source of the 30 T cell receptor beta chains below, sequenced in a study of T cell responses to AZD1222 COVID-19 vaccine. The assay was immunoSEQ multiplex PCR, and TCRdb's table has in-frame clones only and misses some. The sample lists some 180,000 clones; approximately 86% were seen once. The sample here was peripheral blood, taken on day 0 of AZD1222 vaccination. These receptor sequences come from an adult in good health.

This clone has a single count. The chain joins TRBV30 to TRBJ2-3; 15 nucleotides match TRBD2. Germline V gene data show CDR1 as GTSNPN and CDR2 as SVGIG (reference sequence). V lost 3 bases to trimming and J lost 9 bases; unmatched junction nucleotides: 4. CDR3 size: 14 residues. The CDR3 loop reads CAWSGLAGGRTQYF. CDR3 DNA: TGTGCCTGGAGCGGACTAGCGGGGGGGCGGACGCAGTATTTT.

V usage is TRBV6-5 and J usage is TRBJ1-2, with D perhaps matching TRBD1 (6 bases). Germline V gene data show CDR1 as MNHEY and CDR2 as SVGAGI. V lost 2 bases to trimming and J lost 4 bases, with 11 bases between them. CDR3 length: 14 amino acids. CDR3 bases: TGTGCCAGCAGTTACGCGGACAGAACCTATGGCTACACCTTC. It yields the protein CASSYADRTYGYTF.

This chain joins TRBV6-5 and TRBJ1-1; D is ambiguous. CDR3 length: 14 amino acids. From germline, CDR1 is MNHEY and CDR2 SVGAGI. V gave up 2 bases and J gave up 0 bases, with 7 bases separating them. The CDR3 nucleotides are TGTGCCAGCAGTTACGTCAGCATGAACACTGAAGCTTTCTTT. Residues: CASSYVSMNTEAFF.

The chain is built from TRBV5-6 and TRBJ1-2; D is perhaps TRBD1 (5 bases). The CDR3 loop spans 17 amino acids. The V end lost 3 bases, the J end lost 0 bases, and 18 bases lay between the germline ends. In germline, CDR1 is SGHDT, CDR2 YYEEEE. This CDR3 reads CASSSSVPRVTNYGYTF. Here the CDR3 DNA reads TGTGCCAGCAGCTCGTCGGTCCCCAGGGTAACTAACTATGGCTACACCTTC.

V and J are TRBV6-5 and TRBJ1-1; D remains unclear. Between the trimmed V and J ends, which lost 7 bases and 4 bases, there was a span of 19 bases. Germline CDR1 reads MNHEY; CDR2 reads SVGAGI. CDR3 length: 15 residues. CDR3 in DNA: TGTGCCAGCACCCAACGAGTGGGAACAACCACTGAAGCTTTCTTT. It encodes CASTQRVGTTTEAFF.

Here the CDR3 reads CAWRRGTGGYTF. Written as DNA, the CDR3 is TGTGCCTGGAGGAGAGGGACAGGGGGGTACACCTTC. The gene calls are TRBV30 and TRBJ1-2; 11 bases line up with TRBD1. The germline CDR1 and CDR2 sequences are GTSNPN and SVGIG (reference sequence). The V segment lost 3 bases and the J segment 11 bases; nucleotides outside the gene matches: 5. CDR3 size: 12 residues.

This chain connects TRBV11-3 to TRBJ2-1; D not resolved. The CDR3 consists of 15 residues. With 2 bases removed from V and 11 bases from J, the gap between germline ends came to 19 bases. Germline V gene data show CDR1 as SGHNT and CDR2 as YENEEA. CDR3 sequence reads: CASSLSEPFSAQQFF. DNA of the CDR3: TGTGCCAGCAGCTTATCGGAGCCGTTTTCGGCACAGCAGTTCTTC.

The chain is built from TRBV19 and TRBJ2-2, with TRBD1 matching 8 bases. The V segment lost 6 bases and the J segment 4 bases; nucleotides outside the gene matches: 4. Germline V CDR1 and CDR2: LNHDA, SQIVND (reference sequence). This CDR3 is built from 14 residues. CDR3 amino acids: CASRDRVRTGELFF. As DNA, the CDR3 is TGTGCCAGTAGGGACAGGGTACGCACCGGGGAGCTGTTTTTT.

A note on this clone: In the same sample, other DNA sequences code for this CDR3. The CDR3 DNA is TGTGCCAGCAGCTCCCGGGTCCAAGAGACCCAGTACTTC. Amino acid sequence: CASSSRVQETQYF. The chain joins TRBV7-2 to TRBJ2-5; D is ambiguous. From germline, CDR1 is SGHTA and CDR2 FQGNSA. V gave up 4 bases and J gave up 1 base, with 7 bases separating them. This CDR3 has 13 amino acids.

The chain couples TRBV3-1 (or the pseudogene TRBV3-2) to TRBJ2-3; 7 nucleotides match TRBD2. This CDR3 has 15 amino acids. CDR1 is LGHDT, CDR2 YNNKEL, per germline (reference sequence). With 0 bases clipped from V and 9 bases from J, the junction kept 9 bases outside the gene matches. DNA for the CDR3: TGTGCCAGCAGCCAAGAAGCGGGACGTAGGCAGACGCAGTATTTT. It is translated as CASSQEAGRRQTQYF.

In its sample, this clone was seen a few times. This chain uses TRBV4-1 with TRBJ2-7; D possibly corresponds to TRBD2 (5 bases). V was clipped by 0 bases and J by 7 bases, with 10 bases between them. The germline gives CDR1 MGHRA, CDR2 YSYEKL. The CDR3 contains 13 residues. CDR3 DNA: TGCGCCAGCAGCCAAGATCGAACGGGAGAGCAGTACTTC. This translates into CASSQDRTGEQYF.

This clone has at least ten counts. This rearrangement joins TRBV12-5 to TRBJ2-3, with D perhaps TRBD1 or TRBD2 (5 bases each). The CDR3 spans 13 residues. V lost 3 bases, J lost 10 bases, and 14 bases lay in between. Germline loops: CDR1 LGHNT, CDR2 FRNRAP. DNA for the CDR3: TGTGCTAGTGGTTTAGGGGAGCAGAGACCGCAGTATTTT. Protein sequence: CASGLGEQRPQYF.

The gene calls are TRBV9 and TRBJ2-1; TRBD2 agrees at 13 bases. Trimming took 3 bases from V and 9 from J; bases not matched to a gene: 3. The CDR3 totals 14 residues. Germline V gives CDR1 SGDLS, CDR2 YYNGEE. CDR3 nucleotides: TGTGCCAGCAGCGACCGACTAGCGGGAGGTGAGCAGTTCTTC. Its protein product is CASSDRLAGGEQFF.

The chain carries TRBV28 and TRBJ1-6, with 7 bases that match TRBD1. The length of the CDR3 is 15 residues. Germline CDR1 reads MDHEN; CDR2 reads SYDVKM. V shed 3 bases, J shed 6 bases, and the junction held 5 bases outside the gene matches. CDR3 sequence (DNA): TGTGCCAGCAGTTTGATAGGGGGCCGTAATTCACCCCTCCACTTT. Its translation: CASSLIGGRNSPLHF.

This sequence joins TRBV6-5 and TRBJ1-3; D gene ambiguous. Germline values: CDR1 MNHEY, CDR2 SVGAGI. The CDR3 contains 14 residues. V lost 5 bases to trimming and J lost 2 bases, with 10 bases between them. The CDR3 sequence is CASSLGLAGNTIYF. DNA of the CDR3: TGTGCCAGCAGTCTAGGTTTGGCTGGAAACACCATATATTTT.

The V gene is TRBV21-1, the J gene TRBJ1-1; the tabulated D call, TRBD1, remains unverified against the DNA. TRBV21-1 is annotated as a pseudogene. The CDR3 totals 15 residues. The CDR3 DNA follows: TGTGCCAGCAGCCCTCGGACAGGCTTGAACACTGAAGCTTTCTTT. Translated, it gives CASSPRTGLNTEAFF.

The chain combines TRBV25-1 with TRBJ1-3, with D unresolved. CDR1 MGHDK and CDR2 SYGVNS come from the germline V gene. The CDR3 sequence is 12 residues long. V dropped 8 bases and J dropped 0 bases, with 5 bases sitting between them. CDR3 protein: CASGFSGNTIYF. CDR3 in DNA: TGTGCCAGCGGGTTCTCTGGAAACACCATATATTTT.

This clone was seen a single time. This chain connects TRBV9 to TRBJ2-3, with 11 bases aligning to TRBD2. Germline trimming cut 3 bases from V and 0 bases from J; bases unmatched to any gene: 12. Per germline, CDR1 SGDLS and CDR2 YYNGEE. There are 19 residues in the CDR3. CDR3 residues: CASSGAGTSGVESTDTQYF. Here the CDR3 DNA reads TGTGCCAGCAGCGGGGCCGGGACTAGCGGCGTCGAAAGCACAGATACGCAGTATTTT.

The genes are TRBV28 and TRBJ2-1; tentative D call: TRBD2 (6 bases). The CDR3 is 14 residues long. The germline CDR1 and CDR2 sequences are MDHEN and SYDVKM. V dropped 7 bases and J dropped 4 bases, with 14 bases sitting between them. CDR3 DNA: TGTGCCAGCACCCCCTCGGGGACTTACAATGAGCAGTTCTTC. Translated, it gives CASTPSGTYNEQFF.

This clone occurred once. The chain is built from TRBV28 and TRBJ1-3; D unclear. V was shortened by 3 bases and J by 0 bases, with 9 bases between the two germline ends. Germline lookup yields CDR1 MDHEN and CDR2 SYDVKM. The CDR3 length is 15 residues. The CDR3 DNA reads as TGTGCCAGCAGTTTGACTTCCCGCTCTGGAAACACCATATATTTT. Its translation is CASSLTSRSGNTIYF.

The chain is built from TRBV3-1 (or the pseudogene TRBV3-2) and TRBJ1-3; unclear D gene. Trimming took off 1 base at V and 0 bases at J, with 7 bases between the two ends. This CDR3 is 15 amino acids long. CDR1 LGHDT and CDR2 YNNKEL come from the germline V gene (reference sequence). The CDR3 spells CASSQGGRSGNTIYF. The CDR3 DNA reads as TGTGCCAGCAGCCAAGGGGGTCGCTCTGGAAACACCATATATTTT.

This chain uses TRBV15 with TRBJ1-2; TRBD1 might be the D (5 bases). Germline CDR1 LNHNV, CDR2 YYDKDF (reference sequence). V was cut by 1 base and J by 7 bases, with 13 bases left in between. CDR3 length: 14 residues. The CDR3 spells CATSRVGGVAGYTF. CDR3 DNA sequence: TGTGCCACCAGCAGAGTTGGGGGGGTCGCTGGCTACACCTTC.

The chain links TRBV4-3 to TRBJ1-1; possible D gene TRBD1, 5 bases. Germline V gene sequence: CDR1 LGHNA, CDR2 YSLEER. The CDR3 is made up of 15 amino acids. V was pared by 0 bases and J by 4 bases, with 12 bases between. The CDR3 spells CASSQDSGYTTEAFF. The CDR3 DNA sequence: TGCGCCAGCAGCCAAGATTCAGGGTATACCACTGAAGCTTTCTTT.

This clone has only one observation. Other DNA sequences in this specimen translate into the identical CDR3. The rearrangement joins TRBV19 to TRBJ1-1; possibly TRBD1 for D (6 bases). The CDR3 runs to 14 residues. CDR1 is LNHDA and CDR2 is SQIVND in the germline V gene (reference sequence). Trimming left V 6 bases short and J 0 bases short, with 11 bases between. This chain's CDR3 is CASSWTDMNTEAFF. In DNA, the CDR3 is TGTGCCAGTAGCTGGACAGACATGAACACTGAAGCTTTCTTT.

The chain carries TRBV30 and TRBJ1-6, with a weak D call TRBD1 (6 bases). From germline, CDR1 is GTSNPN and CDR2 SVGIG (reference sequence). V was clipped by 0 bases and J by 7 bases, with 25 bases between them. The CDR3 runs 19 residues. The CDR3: CAWSVPSYFEDRLNSPLHF. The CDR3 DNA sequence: TGTGCCTGGAGTGTTCCTTCCTACTTCGAGGACAGACTAAATTCACCCCTCCACTTT.

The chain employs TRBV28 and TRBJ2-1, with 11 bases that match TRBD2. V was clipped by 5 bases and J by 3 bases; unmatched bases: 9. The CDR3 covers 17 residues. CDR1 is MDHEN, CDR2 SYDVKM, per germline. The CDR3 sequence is CASSPSSGGIFYNEQFF. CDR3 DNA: TGTGCCAGCAGTCCCTCTAGCGGGGGGATATTCTACAATGAGCAGTTCTTC.

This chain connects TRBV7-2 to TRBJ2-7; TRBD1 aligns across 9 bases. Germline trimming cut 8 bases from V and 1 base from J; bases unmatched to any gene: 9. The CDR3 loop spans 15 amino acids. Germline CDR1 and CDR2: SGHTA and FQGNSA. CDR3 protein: CASGETGGLSYEQYF. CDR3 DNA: TGTGCCAGCGGAGAAACAGGGGGCCTTTCCTACGAGCAGTACTTC.

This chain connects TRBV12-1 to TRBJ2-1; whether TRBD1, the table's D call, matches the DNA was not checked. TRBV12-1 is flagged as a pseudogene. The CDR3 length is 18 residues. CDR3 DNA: TGTGCCAGCAGCGCCCGACATCACAGGGGCGCCATAGGCAATGAGCAGTTCTTC. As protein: CASSARHHRGAIGNEQFF.

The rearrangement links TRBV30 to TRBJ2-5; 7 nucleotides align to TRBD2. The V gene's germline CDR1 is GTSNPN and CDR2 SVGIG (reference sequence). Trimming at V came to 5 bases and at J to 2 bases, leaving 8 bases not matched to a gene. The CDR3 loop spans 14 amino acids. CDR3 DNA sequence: TGTGCCTGGGAACGAGCGGGACTACAAGAGACCCAGTACTTC. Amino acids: CAWERAGLQETQYF.

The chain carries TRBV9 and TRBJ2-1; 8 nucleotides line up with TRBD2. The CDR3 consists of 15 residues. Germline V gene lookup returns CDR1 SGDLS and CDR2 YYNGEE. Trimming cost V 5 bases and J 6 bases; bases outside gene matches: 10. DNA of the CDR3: TGTGCCAGCAGTCCAAGCGGGAGCAGGCGCAATGAGCAGTTCTTC. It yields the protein CASSPSGSRRNEQFF. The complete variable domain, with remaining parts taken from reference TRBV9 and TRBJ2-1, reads DSGVTQTPKHLITATGQRVTLRCSPRSGDLSVYWYQQSLDQGLQFLIQYYNGEERAKGNILERFSAQQFPDLHSELNLSSLELGDSALYFCASSPSGSRRNEQFFGPGTRLTVL.